These 7 T cell receptor beta chains were sequenced from one sample in a study of cytomegalovirus exposure and HLA in healthy donors. Researchers ran the PCR with 60 Vbeta and 13 Jbeta primers. The table came from immunoSEQ multiplex PCR; TCRdb's copy has only in-frame clones and leaves some out. The sample has roughly 100,000 clones; approximately 86% are singletons. Sequenced sample: PBMCs. Every receptor here comes from a man younger than 35 in good health and CMV-seronegative.

The chain has TRBV5-5 and TRBJ2-2; the match to TRBD1 covers 7 bases. The CDR3 has 16 amino acids. Germline CDR1 SGHKS, CDR2 YYEKEE (reference sequence). V was clipped by 2 bases and J by 4 bases; unmatched bases: 8. The CDR3 DNA reads as TGTGCCAGCAGCTTAGGGCGAGCAGGGGGCACCGGGGAGCTGTTTTTT. It is translated as CASSLGRAGGTGELFF.

This sequence joins TRBV27 and TRBJ1-6; 8 bases are a match to TRBD1. The V segment lost 5 bases and the J segment 13 bases; nucleotides outside the gene matches: 4. This CDR3 is built from 12 residues. Germline CDR1 reads MNHEY; CDR2 reads SMNVEV (reference sequence). The CDR3 protein is CASSRQGSPLHF. The CDR3 DNA is TGTGCCAGCAGTCGACAGGGGTCTCCCCTCCACTTT.

This chain uses TRBV29-1 with TRBJ1-4; D is unresolved. The germline V and J ends were trimmed by 6 bases and 4 bases, with 12 bases remaining between them. Looked up from germline, CDR1 is SQVTM and CDR2 is ANQGSEA. The CDR3 is 13 residues long. CDR3 in amino acids: CSVPTADNEKLFF. The DNA of the CDR3 is TGCAGCGTCCCGACGGCGGATAATGAAAAACTGTTTTTT.

The gene calls are TRBV6-4 and TRBJ2-5; 10 bases are shared with TRBD2. This CDR3 is built from 15 residues. Germline V lookup: CDR1 MRHNA, CDR2 SNTAGT. Trimming cost V 3 bases and J 7 bases; bases outside gene matches: 8. CDR3 protein: CASSEAGGPLRTQYF. In nucleotides, the CDR3 is TGTGCCAGCAGTGAAGCGGGAGGGCCCCTTAGGACCCAGTACTTC.

The V call is TRBV18, the J call TRBJ1-1; possibly TRBD1 for D (5 bases). Deletions cut 3 bases from V and 3 bases from J, with 11 bases between. Germline V lookup: CDR1 KGHSH, CDR2 LQKENI. CDR3 length: 14 residues. In nucleotides, the CDR3 is TGTGCCAGCTCACCTGTTTGGGGGGACACTGAAGCTTTCTTT. It yields the protein CASSPVWGDTEAFF.

The chain combines TRBV15 with TRBJ1-2; 9 bases agree with TRBD1. The germline CDR1 and CDR2 sequences are LNHNV and YYDKDF (reference sequence). J lost 7 bases, V lost 4 bases, and 16 bases had no gene match. The CDR3 length is 17 residues. The CDR3 loop is CATSTRGARDRDRGYTF. CDR3 sequence (DNA): TGTGCCACCAGCACCCGGGGAGCCCGGGACAGGGATCGTGGCTACACCTTC. The whole variable domain, remainder taken from reference TRBV15 and TRBJ1-2, is DAMVIQNPRYQVTQFGKPVTLSCSQTLNHNVMYWYQQKSSQAPKLLFHYYDKDFNNEADTPDNFQSRRPNTSFCFLDIRSPGLGDTAMYLCATSTRGARDRDRGYTFGSGTRLTVV.

The CDR3 bases are TGTGCCAGCAGCCGGTATTGGGAGACCCAGTACTTC. It encodes CASSRYWETQYF. J is TRBJ2-5 and V is TRBV5-6; D is unclear. The germline V gene encodes CDR1 SGHDT and CDR2 YYEEEE. The CDR3 covers 12 residues. V was trimmed by 4 bases and J by 5 bases, leaving 9 bases between them.